The 22 T cell receptor beta chains presented below share a single source sample, sequenced in a study of T cell changes during pregnancy in multiple sclerosis. Assay used: immunoSEQ multiplex PCR; TCRdb lists only in-frame clones, some missing. Of 30,000 to 40,000 clones in the sample, approximately 89% were seen once. The sequenced sample was CD4+ T cells from peripheral blood mononuclear cells, obtained in the second trimester of pregnancy. Receptors were obtained from a female donor in good health, enrolled as a control in a pregnancy study.

This clone was seen once. The chain carries TRBV11-3 and TRBJ1-1, with D maybe TRBD1 (6 bases). This CDR3 spans 14 amino acids. The germline gives CDR1 SGHNT, CDR2 YENEEA. V shed 5 bases and J shed 5 bases, with 15 bases lying between them. This CDR3 is CASSSGGAGTEAFF. DNA for the CDR3: TGTGCCAGCAGCAGCGGGGGCGCAGGTACTGAAGCTTTCTTT.

The V call is TRBV6-1, the J call TRBJ1-4; D not certain. Germline assignment: CDR1 MNHNS and CDR2 SASEGT. CDR3 length: 16 residues. Trimming took 2 bases from V and 3 from J, leaving 13 bases between them. The CDR3 sequence: CASSEFPFGPNEKLFF. The CDR3 DNA sequence: TGTGCCAGCAGTGAATTCCCCTTTGGCCCTAATGAAAAACTGTTTTTT.

The rearrangement joins TRBV6-6 to TRBJ1-1; D is perhaps TRBD1 (5 bases). V lost 4 bases and J 3 bases, leaving 9 bases between the germline ends. CDR1 is MNHNY, CDR2 SVGAGI, per germline (reference sequence). CDR3 length: 13 residues. In DNA form, the CDR3 reads TGTGCCAGCAGTTCAGGGTGGGACACTGAAGCTTTCTTT. Encoded protein: CASSSGWDTEAFF.

This chain links TRBV7-3 with TRBJ2-2; 7 nucleotides line up with TRBD1. The germline gives CDR1 SGHTA, CDR2 FQGTGA. V shed 5 bases and J 6 bases; nucleotides not matched to a gene: 6. The CDR3 spans 14 residues. CDR3 DNA sequence: TGTGCCAGCAGCCTTACAGGGGCCCCCGGGGAGCTGTTTTTT. Protein sequence: CASSLTGAPGELFF.

The rearrangement links TRBV20-1 to TRBJ1-5, with D unclear. The V and J ends lost 7 bases and 9 bases respectively, with 13 bases between them. The CDR3 contains 11 residues. Per the germline V gene, CDR1 is DFQATT and CDR2 is SNEGSKA (reference sequence). The CDR3 sequence is CSVSMEGPQHF. CDR3 nucleotide sequence: TGCAGTGTAAGCATGGAGGGGCCCCAGCATTTT.

In this sample, this clone turned up once. This chain links TRBV13 with TRBJ1-2, with TRBD1 identical over 7 bases. Trimming removed 5 bases from V and 8 bases from J; junction bases left unmatched: 8. Germline assignment: CDR1 PRHDT and CDR2 FYEKMQ (reference sequence). The CDR3 is made up of 13 amino acids. As DNA, the CDR3 is TGTGCCAGCAGCCTCACCGGGACAGAAGGCTACACCTTC. This gives the protein CASSLTGTEGYTF.

The genes are TRBV29-1 and TRBJ1-1; TRBD1 might be the D (5 bases). CDR1 and CDR2 (germline): SQVTM, ANQGSEA. This CDR3 is built from 14 residues. V lost 2 bases, J lost 5 bases, and 15 bases lay in between. CDR3 protein: CSVEMSGRDTEAFF. CDR3 DNA: TGCAGCGTTGAAATGTCAGGGAGGGATACTGAAGCTTTCTTT.

V usage is TRBV6-1 and J usage is TRBJ1-5, with no clear D. Looked up from germline, CDR1 is MNHNS and CDR2 is SASEGT. This CDR3 comprises 15 residues. The ends were cut back, 2 bases at V and 7 bases at J, with 15 bases in the middle. CDR3 bases: TGTGCCAGCAGTGAACCCCGCACAGCCCGACAGCCCCAGCATTTT. It yields the protein CASSEPRTARQPQHF.

This clone has a single count. The genes are TRBV2 and TRBJ1-2; 12 bases are a match to TRBD1. Trimming took 5 bases from V and 2 from J; bases not matched to a gene: 3. CDR3 length: 15 amino acids. The germline gives CDR1 SNHLY, CDR2 FYNNEI. The CDR3 DNA is TGTGCCAGCAGTCCCGGGACAGGGGGCAACTATGGCTACACCTTC. It is translated as CASSPGTGGNYGYTF.

V gene TRBV6-5 combines with J gene TRBJ1-6; 9 bases are shared with TRBD1. Germline CDR1 is MNHEY and CDR2 is SVGAGI. J was trimmed by 9 bases and V by 0 bases; bases with no gene match: 6. CDR3 length: 16 amino acids. The CDR3 sequence is CASSYSGQGTGSPLHF. DNA of the CDR3: TGTGCCAGCAGTTACTCGGGACAGGGTACTGGTTCACCCCTCCACTTT.

The DNA of the CDR3 is TGTGCCAGCAGCCCGGACAGGGGTTCCAATGAGCAGTTCTTC. Translation gives CASSPDRGSNEQFF. The chain carries TRBV7-3 and TRBJ2-1; TRBD1 matches at 9 bases. V was clipped by 5 bases and J by 6 bases; unmatched bases: 5. CDR3 length equals 14 residues. CDR1 and CDR2 from the germline V gene are SGHTA and FQGTGA.

V is TRBV10-2 and J is TRBJ1-4, with a weak D call TRBD1 (5 bases). The V gene's germline CDR1 is WSHSY and CDR2 SAAADI. Deletions cut 0 bases from V and 4 bases from J, with 9 bases between. This CDR3 is 15 amino acids long. CDR3 nucleotide sequence: TGCGCCAGCAGTGAGTCTGGGGCGGTTAATGAAAAACTGTTTTTT. This translates into CASSESGAVNEKLFF.

The chain employs TRBV18 and TRBJ2-1; D remains unclear. V was cut by 5 bases and J by 0 bases, with 11 bases left in between. The CDR3 is 15 residues long. The germline V gene has CDR1 KGHSH and CDR2 LQKENI. CDR3 in amino acids: CASSVFRSSYNEQFF. In DNA, the CDR3 is TGTGCCAGCTCAGTCTTCCGGAGCTCCTACAATGAGCAGTTCTTC.

The chain is built from TRBV7-2 and TRBJ2-3; D is possibly TRBD1 (6 bases). Germline V gene data show CDR1 as SGHTA and CDR2 as FQGNSA. The V end was cut by 2 bases, the J end by 4 bases, with 10 bases between. The CDR3 has 14 residues. The CDR3 here is CASSLYRDADTQYF. The DNA for the CDR3 is TGTGCCAGCAGCTTATACAGGGACGCAGATACGCAGTATTTT. The full variable domain, rest sourced from reference TRBV7-2 and TRBJ2-3, is GAGVSQSPSNKVTEKGKDVELRCDPISGHTALYWYRQSLGQGLEFLIYFQGNSAPDKSGLPSDRFSAERTGGSVSTLTIQRTQQEDSAVYLCASSLYRDADTQYFGPGTRLTVL.

The chain couples TRBV7-2 to TRBJ1-2; 10 positions agree with TRBD1. Germline V gene lookup returns CDR1 SGHTA and CDR2 FQGNSA. The CDR3 runs 17 residues. J was trimmed by 4 bases and V by 1 base; bases with no gene match: 9. CDR3 region: CASSLESGTGASYGYTF. CDR3 coding DNA: TGTGCCAGCAGCTTAGAGTCCGGGACAGGGGCCTCCTATGGCTACACCTTC.

This clone is deemed medium-sized. The chain is built from TRBV29-1 and TRBJ1-2; 8 nucleotides line up with TRBD1. CDR3 length: 14 residues. Germline CDR1 is SQVTM and CDR2 is ANQGSEA. The ends lost 6 bases at V and 5 bases at J; junction bases unmatched: 11. The CDR3 sequence is CSVGQGDRSYGYTF. The DNA for the CDR3 is TGCAGCGTAGGACAGGGAGATCGTTCTTATGGCTACACCTTC.

The gene calls are TRBV7-8 and TRBJ1-2, with D perhaps TRBD1 (5 bases). The CDR3 runs to 14 residues. Trimming stripped 3 bases from V and 5 bases from J, with 13 bases between. Germline CDR1 reads SGHVS; CDR2 reads FQNEAQ. The CDR3 protein is CASSFSTAQYGYTF. Here the CDR3 DNA reads TGTGCCAGCAGCTTTTCGACAGCACAGTATGGCTACACCTTC. The variable domain in full, completed from reference TRBV7-8 and TRBJ1-2, reads GAGVSQSPRYKVAKRGQDVALRCDPISGHVSLFWYQQALGQGPEFLTYFQNEAQLDKSGLPSDRFFAERPEGSVSTLKIQRTQQEDSAVYLCASSFSTAQYGYTFGSGTRLTVV.

V gene TRBV11-2 combines with J gene TRBJ1-3; TRBD1 is a possible D gene (6 bases). This CDR3 is built from 13 residues. V shed 3 bases and J shed 7 bases, with 10 bases lying between them. Looked up from germline, CDR1 is SGHAT and CDR2 is FQNNGV. The CDR3 DNA reads as TGTGCCAGCAGCTTCGCAAGGGGGAACACCATATATTTT. Its protein is CASSFARGNTIYF.

This chain links TRBV27 with TRBJ2-2; TRBD1 aligns across 9 bases. The CDR3 covers 17 residues. Germline V gene data show CDR1 as MNHEY and CDR2 as SMNVEV (reference sequence). V dropped 5 bases and J dropped 4; count of bases not matched to a gene: 11. CDR3 bases: TGTGCCAGCAGTCTGGACAGGGGCCTTCGTTCCACCGGGGAGCTGTTTTTT. The encoded protein is CASSLDRGLRSTGELFF.

The rearrangement links TRBV7-6 to TRBJ2-3; maybe TRBD2 (5 bases). The ends were cut back, 0 bases at V and 5 bases at J, with 9 bases in the middle. Germline V CDR1 and CDR2: SGHVS, FNYEAQ. CDR3 length: 14 amino acids. The chain's CDR3 is CASSLAIEGDTQYF. The CDR3 nucleotides are TGTGCCAGCAGCTTAGCGATAGAGGGAGATACGCAGTATTTT. The full variable domain, in which reference TRBV7-6 and TRBJ2-3 provide the parts outside the CDR3, is GAGVSQSPRYKVTKRGQDVALRCDPISGHVSLYWYRQALGQGPEFLTYFNYEAQQDKSGLPNDRFSAERPEGSISTLTIQRTEQRDSAMYRCASSLAIEGDTQYFGPGTRLTVL.

The gene calls are TRBV5-8 and TRBJ2-6, with TRBD1 matching 7 bases. Germline loops: CDR1 SGHTS, CDR2 YDEGEE. With 4 bases clipped from V and 1 base from J, the junction kept 8 bases outside the gene matches. This CDR3 contains 17 residues. This CDR3 reads CASSPPPDRSGANVLTF. The CDR3 region has the DNA TGTGCCAGCAGCCCCCCCCCGGACAGGTCTGGGGCCAACGTCCTGACTTTC.

The rearrangement links TRBV28 to TRBJ1-1, with D hard to call. CDR1 and CDR2 (germline): MDHEN, SYDVKM. V shed 5 bases and J shed 7 bases, with 14 bases lying between them. The CDR3 is 13 residues long. CDR3 region: CASSPTRSLEAFF. The CDR3 DNA follows: TGTGCCAGCAGTCCGACAAGGTCCCTTGAAGCTTTCTTT.